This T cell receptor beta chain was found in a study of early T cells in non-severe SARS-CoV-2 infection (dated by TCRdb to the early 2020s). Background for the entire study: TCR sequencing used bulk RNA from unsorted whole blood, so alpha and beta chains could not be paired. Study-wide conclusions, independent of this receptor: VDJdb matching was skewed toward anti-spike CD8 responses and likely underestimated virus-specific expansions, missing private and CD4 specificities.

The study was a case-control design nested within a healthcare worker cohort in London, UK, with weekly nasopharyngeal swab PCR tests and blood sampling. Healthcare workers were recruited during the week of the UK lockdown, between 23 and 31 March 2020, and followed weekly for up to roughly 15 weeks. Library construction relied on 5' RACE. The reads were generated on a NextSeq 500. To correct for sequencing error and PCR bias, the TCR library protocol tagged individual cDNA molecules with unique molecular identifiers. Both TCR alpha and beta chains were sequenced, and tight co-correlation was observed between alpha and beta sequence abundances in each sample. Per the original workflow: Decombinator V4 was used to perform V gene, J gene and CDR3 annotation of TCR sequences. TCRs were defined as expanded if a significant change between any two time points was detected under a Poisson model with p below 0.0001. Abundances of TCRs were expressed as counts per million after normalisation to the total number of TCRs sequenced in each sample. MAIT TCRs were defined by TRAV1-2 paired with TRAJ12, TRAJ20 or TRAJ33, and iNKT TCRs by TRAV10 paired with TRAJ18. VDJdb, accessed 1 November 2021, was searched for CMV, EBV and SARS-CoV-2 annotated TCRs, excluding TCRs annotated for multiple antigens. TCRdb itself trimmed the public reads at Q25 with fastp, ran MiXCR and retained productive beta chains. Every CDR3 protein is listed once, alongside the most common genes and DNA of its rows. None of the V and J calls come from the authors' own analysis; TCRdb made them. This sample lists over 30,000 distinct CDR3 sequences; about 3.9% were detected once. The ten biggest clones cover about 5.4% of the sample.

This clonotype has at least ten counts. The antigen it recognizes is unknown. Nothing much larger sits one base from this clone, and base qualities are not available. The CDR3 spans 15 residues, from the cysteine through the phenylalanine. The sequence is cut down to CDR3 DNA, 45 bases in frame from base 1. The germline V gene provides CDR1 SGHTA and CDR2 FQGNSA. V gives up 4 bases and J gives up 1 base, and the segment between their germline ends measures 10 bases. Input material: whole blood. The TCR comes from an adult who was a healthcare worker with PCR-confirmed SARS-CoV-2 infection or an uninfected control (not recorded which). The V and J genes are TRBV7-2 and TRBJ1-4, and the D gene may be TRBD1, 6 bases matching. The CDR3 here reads CASSSQGLTNEKLFF. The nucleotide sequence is TGTGCCAGCAGCTCACAGGGTCTAACTAATGAAAAACTGTTTTTT.